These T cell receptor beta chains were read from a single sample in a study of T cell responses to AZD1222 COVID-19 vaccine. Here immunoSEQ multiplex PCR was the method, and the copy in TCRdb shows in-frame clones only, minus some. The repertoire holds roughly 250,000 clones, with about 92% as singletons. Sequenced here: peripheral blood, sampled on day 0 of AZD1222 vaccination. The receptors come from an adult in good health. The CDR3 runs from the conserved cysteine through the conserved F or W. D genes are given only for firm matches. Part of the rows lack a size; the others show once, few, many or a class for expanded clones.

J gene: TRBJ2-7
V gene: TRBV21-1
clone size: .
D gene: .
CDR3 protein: CASSKGPDGPYEQYF
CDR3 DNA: TGTGCCAGCAGCAAAGGCCCGGACGGTCCCTACGAGCAGTACTTC

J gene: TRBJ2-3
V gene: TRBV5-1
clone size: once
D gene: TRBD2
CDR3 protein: CASSLVAGGPRDTQYF
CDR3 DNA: TGCGCCAGCAGCTTGGTTGCGGGGGGCCCCCGAGATACGCAGTATTTT

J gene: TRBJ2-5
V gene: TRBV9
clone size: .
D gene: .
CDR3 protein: CASSVVGHFQETQYF
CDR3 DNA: TGTGCCAGCAGCGTAGTTGGACACTTCCAAGAGACCCAGTACTTC

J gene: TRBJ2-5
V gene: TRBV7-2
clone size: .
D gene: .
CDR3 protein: CASSLNPLDGVAQYF
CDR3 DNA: TGTGCCAGCAGCTTAAACCCCCTGGACGGTGTTGCCCAGTACTTC

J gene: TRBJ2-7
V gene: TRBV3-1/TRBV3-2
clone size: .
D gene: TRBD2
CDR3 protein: CASSQGLAAYEQYF
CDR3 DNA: TGTGCCAGCAGCCAGGGACTAGCAGCCTACGAGCAGTACTTC

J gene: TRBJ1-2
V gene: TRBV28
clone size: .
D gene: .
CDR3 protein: CASSSPGDLNYGYTF
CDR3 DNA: TGTGCCAGCAGTTCCCCCGGGGACCTTAACTATGGCTACACCTTC

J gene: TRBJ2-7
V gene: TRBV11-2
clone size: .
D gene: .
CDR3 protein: CASSPLGSYEQYF
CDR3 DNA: TGTGCCAGCAGCCCTCTAGGTTCCTACGAGCAGTACTTC

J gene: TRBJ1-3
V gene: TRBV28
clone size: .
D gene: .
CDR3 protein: CASSLPPGTGNTIYF
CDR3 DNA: TGTGCCAGCAGTTTACCGCCGGGTACAGGAAACACCATATATTTT

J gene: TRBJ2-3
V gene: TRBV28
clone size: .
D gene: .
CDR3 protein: CASTRPPRGTQYF
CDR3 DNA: TGTGCCAGCACTCGCCCCCCCCGAGGCACGCAGTATTTT

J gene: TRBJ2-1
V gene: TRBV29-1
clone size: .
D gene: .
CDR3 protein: CSVIKGNNEQFF
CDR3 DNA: TGCAGCGTTATCAAGGGAAACAATGAGCAGTTCTTC

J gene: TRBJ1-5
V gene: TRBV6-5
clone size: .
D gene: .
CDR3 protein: CASSWAGPQHF
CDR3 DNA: TGTGCCAGCAGCTGGGCGGGGCCCCAGCATTTT

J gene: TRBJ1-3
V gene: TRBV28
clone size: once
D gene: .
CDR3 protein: CASRGPDRLNSGNTIYF
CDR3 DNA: TGTGCCAGCAGGGGTCCAGACAGACTGAACTCTGGAAACACCATATATTTT

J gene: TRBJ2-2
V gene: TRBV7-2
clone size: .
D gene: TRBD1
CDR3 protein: CASSLRTGYTGELFF
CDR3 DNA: TGTGCCAGCAGCTTAAGGACAGGGTACACCGGGGAGCTGTTTTTT